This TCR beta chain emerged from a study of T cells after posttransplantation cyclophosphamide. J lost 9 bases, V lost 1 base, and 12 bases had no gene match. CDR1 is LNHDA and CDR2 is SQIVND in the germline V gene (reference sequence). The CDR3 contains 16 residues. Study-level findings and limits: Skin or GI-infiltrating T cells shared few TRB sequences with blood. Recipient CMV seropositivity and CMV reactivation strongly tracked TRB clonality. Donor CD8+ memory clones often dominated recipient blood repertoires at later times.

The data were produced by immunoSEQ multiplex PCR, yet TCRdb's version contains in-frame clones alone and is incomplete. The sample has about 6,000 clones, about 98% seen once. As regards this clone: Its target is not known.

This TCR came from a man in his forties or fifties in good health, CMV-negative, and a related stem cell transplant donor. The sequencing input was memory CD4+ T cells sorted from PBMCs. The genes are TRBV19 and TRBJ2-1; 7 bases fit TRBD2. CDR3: CASSIGAGEGGTEQFF. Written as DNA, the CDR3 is TGTGCCAGTAGTATAGGGGCGGGAGAGGGTGGAACTGAGCAGTTCTTC. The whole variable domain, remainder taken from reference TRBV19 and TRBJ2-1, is DGGITQSPKYLFRKEGQNVTLSCEQNLNHDAMYWYRQDPGQGLRLIYYSQIVNDFQKGDIAEGYSVSREKKESFPLTVTSAQKNPTAFYLCASSIGAGEGGTEQFFGPGTRLTVL.